Listed below are T cell receptor beta chains from one sample, sequenced in a study of CD8 T cells in ankylosing spondylitis. TCRdb re-derived calls from the 5' RACE reads in MiXCR, one entry per CDR3 protein. The table lists about 400,000 distinct CDR3 sequences, 20% to 25% of them singletons. The specimen sequenced was blood, either unsorted or a sorted T cell fraction (not recorded which). The receptor set was obtained from a male donor with ankylosing spondylitis or in good health (not recorded which). The CDR3 runs from the conserved cysteine through the conserved F or W. Each record gives: CDR3 DNA, CDR3 protein, D gene, clone size, V gene, J gene. A D gene is named only where the DNA matches it firmly. Clone size appears in some rows only: once, few, many, or a class for an expanded clone.

CDR3 DNA: TGTGCCAGTACCCATGGGCGAGGAGGGGCCGGGGAGCTGTTTTTT; CDR3 protein: CASTHGRGGAGELFF; D gene: -; clone size: -; V gene: TRBV19; J gene: TRBJ2-2
CDR3 DNA: TGCGCCAGCAGCCAATCCGGAGATACGCAGTATTTT; CDR3 protein: CASSQSGDTQYF; D gene: -; clone size: -; V gene: TRBV4-1; J gene: TRBJ2-3
CDR3 DNA: TGTGCCAGCAGTTTGTTCCCTAGCGGCACTAGCACAGATACGCAGTATTTT; CDR3 protein: CASSLFPSGTSTDTQYF; D gene: TRBD2; clone size: few; V gene: TRBV27; J gene: TRBJ2-3
CDR3 DNA: TGTGCCAGCAGACTCCGGGACAAACAAGAGACCCAGTACTTC; CDR3 protein: CASRLRDKQETQYF; D gene: -; clone size: -; V gene: TRBV12-3/TRBV12-4; J gene: TRBJ2-5
CDR3 DNA: TGTGCCAGCAAGCGCGGGGTTGACTACGAGCAGTACTTC; CDR3 protein: CASKRGVDYEQYF; D gene: -; clone size: -; V gene: TRBV6-2/TRBV6-3; J gene: TRBJ2-7
CDR3 DNA: TGCAGTGCTATAAGTAAACCCTCCTACGAGCAGTACTTC; CDR3 protein: CSAISKPSYEQYF; D gene: -; clone size: -; V gene: TRBV20-1; J gene: TRBJ2-7
CDR3 DNA: TGTGCCAGCAGTTACGGGTCGGGACAGGGCTCCTACAATGAGCAGTTCTTC; CDR3 protein: CASSYGSGQGSYNEQFF; D gene: TRBD1; clone size: -; V gene: TRBV6-5; J gene: TRBJ2-1
CDR3 DNA: TGTGCCAGCAGCCAAGACCGGGTGGGGGGACGCACAGATACGCAGTATTTT; CDR3 protein: CASSQDRVGGRTDTQYF; D gene: -; clone size: once; V gene: TRBV3-1; J gene: TRBJ2-3
CDR3 DNA: TGCAGTGCTATCGGACAGGGGGAGCTCTACGAGCAGTACTTC; CDR3 protein: CSAIGQGELYEQYF; D gene: TRBD1; clone size: few; V gene: TRBV20-1; J gene: TRBJ2-7
CDR3 DNA: TGTGCCAGCGGGTGGGTGCATGAGCAGTTCTTC; CDR3 protein: CASGWVHEQFF; D gene: -; clone size: -; V gene: TRBV19; J gene: TRBJ2-1
CDR3 DNA: TGTGCCTGGAGTGAGGGACAGGGGGCTGGTGAGCAGTTCTTC; CDR3 protein: CAWSEGQGAGEQFF; D gene: TRBD1; clone size: -; V gene: TRBV30; J gene: TRBJ2-1
CDR3 DNA: TGTGCCAGCAGTTCGCCAGGGGTGGGCGATGAGCAGTTCTTC; CDR3 protein: CASSSPGVGDEQFF; D gene: -; clone size: -; V gene: TRBV27; J gene: TRBJ2-1
CDR3 DNA: TGTGCCAGTGGCCCCCGGGGGAACACTGAAGCTTTCTTT; CDR3 protein: CASGPRGNTEAFF; D gene: -; clone size: few; V gene: TRBV27; J gene: TRBJ1-1
CDR3 DNA: TGTGCCAGCAGCCCTGGCCAGGGTGACATTCAGTACTTC; CDR3 protein: CASSPGQGDIQYF; D gene: -; clone size: -; V gene: TRBV7-3; J gene: TRBJ2-4
CDR3 DNA: TGTGCCAGCAGACCTCCCCCGACAGGGGGAGGAGATGAGCAGTTCTTC; CDR3 protein: CASRPPPTGGGDEQFF; D gene: TRBD1; clone size: few; V gene: TRBV5-6; J gene: TRBJ2-1